The T cell receptor beta chain described here comes from a study of blood T cell repertoires in COVID-19 (dated by TCRdb to about 2020). Concerning the study at large: Samples from collaborators originated in the United States, Italy and Spain and spanned both the acute and convalescent phases of COVID-19. The material from the prospective study consisted of cDNA or gDNA derived from T cells, B-cell-depleted T cells, or PBMCs. The dataset comprised deeply sampled blood TCRbeta repertoires from subjects exposed to, actively infected with, or recovered from COVID-19. The repertoires were released in a freely available public database meant as a resource for research on the immune response to SARS-CoV-2. Samples were obtained from the ongoing ImmuneRACE study (first 160 participants) and from 950 to 1,500 subjects provided by 6 global collaborators. The sample metadata nearly always contained a de-identified subject ID, COVID-19 status, age in years and sex. Where available, HLA class I and class II types were obtained from metadata supplied by the sample provider rather than from assay-based typing.

Participants in the prospective study were enrolled through a virtual design, were aged roughly 18 to 100 years, and lived in 20 to 30 United States geographic areas. To assign participants to cohorts, the prospective study relied on clinical history that participants themselves reported in a screening survey and a study questionnaire. Recovered participants in ImmuneRACE Cohort 3 were defined as having two consecutive negative NP/OP PCR tests, clearance from a healthcare professional, or resolution of symptoms. Each participant in the prospective study had whole blood, serum and a nasopharyngeal or oropharyngeal swab collected by mobile phlebotomists. Participants in the prospective study had the option to provide additional blood draws and questionnaires over a roughly 2-month period. Before DNA extraction, blood samples from the prospective study were shipped at room temperature or frozen. TCRbeta CDR3 regions were amplified from genomic DNA using the immunoSEQ Assay, a bias-controlled multiplex PCR. Per the source publication's procedure: Within the assay, amplification of reference gene primers was used to estimate how many nucleated cells each sample contained. Sequence reads were collapsed and filtered to measure the absolute abundance of every unique TCRbeta CDR3 rearrangement. For each sample, productive Simpson clonality was calculated as the square root of Simpson's diversity index over productive rearrangements. Held by TCRdb, this immuneACCESS table contains in-frame sequences only and omits some clones. Under half of the omission traces to an unresolved V gene where checked; the cause of the rest is unknown. The D gene and trimming were derived from the DNA, and the V and J assignments and clone size from that table. The sample data list around 450,000 clones, and 90% of these were observed just once. In total, the top ten clones hold around 0.6% of the sample.

Note on this clone: Its target antigen remains unknown. It has no much larger one-base neighbor in the sample; base qualities were not kept.

Overall results and qualifications from the work: The amount of clinical and demographic metadata varied by source and participant and was provided uncurated.

Sequenced sample: PBMCs or T cells enriched from blood (not recorded which). This TCR derives from a man younger than 30 who had recovered from COVID-19.

The CDR3 loop reads CASSFGEGFSQETQYF. The nucleotide sequence is given as TGCGCCAGCAGCTTTGGGGAGGGCTTCTCTCAAGAGACCCAGTACTTC. The rearrangement joined TRBV5-1 to TRBJ2-5; a stretch of 7 junction bases matches TRBD2. The germline V gene gives CDR1 as SGHRS and CDR2 as YFSETQ. Trimming removed 2 bases from V and 2 bases from J; the gene matches leave 9 bases unexplained. The CDR3 measures 16 amino acids from cysteine to phenylalanine. Only the CDR3 DNA stays, 48 bases, in frame from base 1.